This T cell receptor beta chain was sequenced in a study of blood T cell repertoires in COVID-19. Study-wide background: From T cells, B-cell-depleted T cells, or PBMCs came the material, which was cDNA or gDNA.

Under the authors' procedure: Estimation of nucleated cell counts relied on the amplification of reference gene primers. TCRdb's table, derived via immunoSEQ multiplex PCR, lists solely in-frame clones and lacks some. Clonal size and the V and J genes are those of that table, whereas D and trimming came from the DNA. This sample carries 50,000 or so clones, 86% of them seen once, and the ten largest clones take 20% to 25%. Germline lookup yields CDR1 SGHAT and CDR2 FQNNGV. There are 14 residues in the CDR3. V was clipped by 5 bases and J by 3 bases; unmatched bases: 4. The chain has TRBV11-2 and TRBJ2-7; TRBD1 matches at 10 bases. The sequence was obtained from a woman of 80 years or more with acute or convalescent COVID-19. Material for sequencing was peripheral blood. The CDR3 DNA reads as TGTGCCAGCAGCATCGGGACAGGGGTCTACGAGCAGTACGTC. Translated: CASSIGTGVYEQYV.